A selection of T cell receptor beta chains follows, all from one sample in a study of naive and memory T cell subsets. TCRdb redid the calling of the UMI-ligation and nested PCR reads with MiXCR, one entry per CDR3 protein. Of approximately 140,000 distinct CDR3 sequences in the sample, 15% to 25% were seen once. The sequencing sample was made of naive CD8+ T cells from blood. These receptors came from a human donor in good health. Both conserved end residues are part of each CDR3. D genes are given only for firm matches. Clone size is shown for a subset of rows, as once, few, many or a class of expanded clone.

v_call	clone_size	d_call	j_call	cdr3_nt	cdr3_aa
TRBV5-4	.	.	TRBJ2-3	TGTGCCAGCAGCTTGGCCCCGATGACAGGAGATACGCAGTATTTT	CASSLAPMTGDTQYF
TRBV28	.	.	TRBJ1-2	TGTGCCAGCAGTTTAGATTGGCTACAGGGCAGTCTCTATGGCTACACCTTC	CASSLDWLQGSLYGYTF
TRBV27	few	.	TRBJ2-7	TGTGCCAGCAGTTTAATTTGGGGAGCCTACGAGCAGTACTTC	CASSLIWGAYEQYF
TRBV7-8	few	.	TRBJ2-5	TGTGCCAGCAGCCCCTGGAGGGCCGGGGATGAGACCCAGTACTTC	CASSPWRAGDETQYF
TRBV10-3	few	TRBD1	TRBJ1-1	TGTGCCATCACTGACAGGGACGAGATGAACACTGAAGCTTTCTTT	CAITDRDEMNTEAFF
TRBV24-1	.	.	TRBJ2-2	TGTGCCACCAGTGATTTCTCGGCGAACACCGGGGAGCTGTTTTTT	CATSDFSANTGELFF
TRBV27	few	.	TRBJ2-1	TGTGCCAGCAGTTGGGGTGATGAGCAGTTCTTC	CASSWGDEQFF
TRBV27	.	.	TRBJ2-1	TGTGCCAGCAGTCCCATAGCGGAAATAGCCTACAATGAGCAGTTCTTC	CASSPIAEIAYNEQFF
TRBV13	.	TRBD2	TRBJ2-7	TGTGCCAGCAGGACTCTTTCGCGGGGGGGGTCCTACGAGCAGTACTTC	CASRTLSRGGSYEQYF
TRBV12-3/TRBV12-4	few	.	TRBJ1-2	TGTGCCAGCAGTTTAGCGTCTGGGGGATTCATCGGTGGCTACACCTTC	CASSLASGGFIGGYTF
TRBV9	few	.	TRBJ2-1	TGTGCCAGCAGCATCACTAGAGGACCCAATGAGCAGTTCTTC	CASSITRGPNEQFF
TRBV20-1	.	.	TRBJ2-1	TGCAGTGCTAGTCCCGGGGGCCCCACCTACAATGAGCAGTTCTTC	CSASPGGPTYNEQFF
TRBV20-1	.	.	TRBJ2-7	TGCAGTGCGAAAGGGACTTCTTCCTCCTACGAGCAGTACTTC	CSAKGTSSSYEQYF
TRBV10-1	.	.	TRBJ2-3	TGCGCCAGCAGTGAACCCGGCGCCGATACGCAGTATTTT	CASSEPGADTQYF
TRBV30	.	.	TRBJ2-7	TGTGCCTGGGACTCGGCAGACTCCTACGAGCAGTACTTC	CAWDSADSYEQYF
TRBV5-1	.	TRBD2	TRBJ2-7	TGCGCCAGCACCCGACTAGCGGAGTCGCCCTCCTACGAGCAGTACTTC	CASTRLAESPSYEQYF
TRBV29-1	.	.	TRBJ2-7	TGCAGCGTTGTTACCCTTGGTTCCCCCCTGAACGAGCAGTACTTC	CSVVTLGSPLNEQYF
TRBV15	.	TRBD2	TRBJ2-3	TGTGCCACCAGCAGAGCGGGAGGTACAGATACGCAGTATTTT	CATSRAGGTDTQYF
TRBV28	few	.	TRBJ2-7	TGTGCCAGCAGTTTACGACTGGCATATGGTAACGAGCAGTACTTC	CASSLRLAYGNEQYF
TRBV19	.	.	TRBJ1-5	TGTGCCAGTAGTATAGGAGGGGGATCCAATCAGCCCCAGCATTTT	CASSIGGGSNQPQHF
TRBV19	.	TRBD1	TRBJ2-7	TGTGCCAGTAGCCCGGAGGGACAGGGACCCTACGAGCAGTACTTC	CASSPEGQGPYEQYF
TRBV28	.	TRBD2	TRBJ2-3	TGTGCCAGCAGTCCCCGTTTAGCGGGACCAGATACGCAGTATTTT	CASSPRLAGPDTQYF
TRBV4-3	.	TRBD1	TRBJ2-6	TGCGCCAGCTCCATTACAGGGGCCCTCTCTGGGGCCAACGTCCTGACTTTC	CASSITGALSGANVLTF
TRBV28	few	TRBD1	TRBJ2-5	TGTGCCAGCACTTTAAGACTCGGACAGGGGGAGACCCAGTACTTC	CASTLRLGQGETQYF
TRBV5-1	few	TRBD1	TRBJ2-7	TGCGCCAGCAGCCGTTTGATACAGGGGACCCACGAGCAGTACTTC	CASSRLIQGTHEQYF
TRBV28	.	TRBD2	TRBJ2-1	TGTGCCAGCAGCCCGGAGGTGTTTGGGGCGGGAGATTACAATGAGCAGTTCTTC	CASSPEVFGAGDYNEQFF
TRBV4-3	.	TRBD2	TRBJ2-1	TGCGCCAGCAGCCAAGATCTATCGCGGGAGGTCGGAAATGAGCAGTTCTTC	CASSQDLSREVGNEQFF
TRBV5-1	.	.	TRBJ2-2	TGCGCCAGCAGCTTGCATACATGGCTGGAGAACACCGGGGAGCTGTTTTTT	CASSLHTWLENTGELFF
TRBV11-2	few	.	TRBJ1-2	TGTGCCAGCAGCTTAGCGCCAGGCGATGGCTACACCTTC	CASSLAPGDGYTF
TRBV20-1	few	.	TRBJ2-2	TGCAGTGCTAGGCCCCAAAACACCGGGGAGCTGTTTTTT	CSARPQNTGELFF
TRBV27	few	.	TRBJ1-5	TGTGCCAGCAGTTTAAAGGGAAATCAGCCCCAGCATTTT	CASSLKGNQPQHF
TRBV12-5	few	TRBD1	TRBJ2-5	TGTGCTAGTGGCCGCGGGACAGGGTGGGAGACCCAGTACTTC	CASGRGTGWETQYF
TRBV12-3/TRBV12-4	few	.	TRBJ2-1	TGTGCCAGCAGTTTCTTTAGGGGCAATGAGCAGTTCTTC	CASSFFRGNEQFF
TRBV10-3	.	.	TRBJ2-7	TGTGCCATCAGTGAGTCTTCCAGCCTTACCCGCGACGAGCAGTACTTC	CAISESSSLTRDEQYF
TRBV28	.	.	TRBJ2-7	TGTGCCAGCAGTTTCAACGGGCCCTACGAGCAGTACTTC	CASSFNGPYEQYF
TRBV12-3/TRBV12-4	few	TRBD1	TRBJ2-1	TGTGCCAGCAGTCCCCGGGACAGGGGAATTTACAATGAGCAGTTCTTC	CASSPRDRGIYNEQFF
TRBV6-5	few	TRBD2	TRBJ2-7	TGTGCCAGCATGGGGGGGGACTACGAGCAGTACTTC	CASMGGDYEQYF
TRBV20-1	few	TRBD1	TRBJ1-3	TGCAGTGCTAGACATGACAGGGAAGGCAACACCATATATTTT	CSARHDREGNTIYF
TRBV13	.	TRBD1	TRBJ2-3	TGTGCCAGCAGCCCAAACAGGGGGCCAGATACGCAGTATTTT	CASSPNRGPDTQYF
TRBV12-5	few	TRBD2	TRBJ2-1	TGTGCTAGTGGCCCCCCAAGCGGGAGGTCCTACAATGAGCAGTTCTTC	CASGPPSGRSYNEQFF